Each of the 9 T cell receptor beta chains below was sequenced from the same sample in a study of blood T cells in healthy people across ages. The authors ran a second PCR of roughly 6 to 12 cycles using a sample-barcoded 5' primer and a J-beta primer mix. MiXCR, run by TCRdb on the 5' RACE reads, gives a single entry per CDR3 protein. The sample consists of 710,000 or so distinct CDR3 sequences, less than 40% of them appearing once. Sequenced material: blood. The receptors shown here come from a woman of 80 years or more in good health.

Points on this clonotype: A much bigger clone sits one base away, suggesting this may be a read error. The chain combines TRBV29-1 with TRBJ2-7; D remains ambiguous. This CDR3 is built from 13 residues. The V gene lost 7 bases and the J gene lost 7 bases, with 20 bases spanning the gap. Germline V gene sequence: CDR1 SQVTM, CDR2 ANQGSEA. Here the CDR3 reads CSGSRDVNNEQYF. The CDR3 DNA is TGCAGCGGATCAAGGGATGTGAACAATGAGCAGTACTTC.

The chain is built from TRBV6-2 or TRBV6-3 and TRBJ2-3; D possibly matches TRBD1 or TRBD2 (7 bases each). Between the trimmed V and J ends, which lost 11 bases and 0 bases, there was a span of 24 bases. The CDR3 is 17 amino acids. Germline V gene sequence: CDR1 MNHEY, CDR2 SVGEGT. For the CDR3, the DNA is TGTGCCGTCCAAGGGCATCGACAGGGACTAAGCACAGATACGCAGTATTTT. This gives the protein CAVQGHRQGLSTDTQYF.

This clonotype has a handful of counts. This chain connects TRBV6-5 to TRBJ2-7; TRBD1 agrees at 8 bases. The CDR3 covers 14 residues. The ends lost 4 bases at V and 0 bases at J; junction bases unmatched: 2. Per the germline V gene, CDR1 is MNHEY and CDR2 is SVGAGI. The chain's CDR3 is CASSWTGYSYEQYF. The CDR3 nucleotides read TGTGCCAGCAGTTGGACAGGGTACTCCTACGAGCAGTACTTC.

As concerns this clonotype: One base away lies a much larger clone, so this may be a sequencing read error. This chain uses TRBV6-2 or TRBV6-3 with TRBJ2-1, with D hard to call. The CDR3 runs 14 residues. Germline lookup yields CDR1 MNHEY and CDR2 SVGEGT. V lost 6 bases, J lost 10 bases, and 19 bases lay in between. The CDR3: CASRPLGFPYEQFF. CDR3 DNA: TGTGCCAGCAGGCCCCTGGGCTTCCCCTACGAGCAGTTCTTC.

The rearrangement links TRBV7-3 to TRBJ2-3; D may be TRBD1 (6 bases). With 1 base removed from V and 15 bases from J, the gap between germline ends came to 17 bases. The germline V gene has CDR1 SGHTA and CDR2 FQGTGA. There are 13 residues in the CDR3. The CDR3 spells CASSLMSGGDCYF. The CDR3 DNA follows: TGTGCCAGCAGCTTAATGTCTGGGGGCGATTGTTATTTT.

This clonotype was detected ten times or more. The chain has TRBV27 and TRBJ2-7; 7 bases are shared with TRBD1. CDR3 length: 12 residues. Germline V CDR1 and CDR2: MNHEY, SMNVEV (reference sequence). The ends lost 5 bases at V and 6 bases at J; junction bases unmatched: 4. The DNA for the CDR3 is TGTGCCAGCAGTCTGGACAGGCTCGAGCAGTACTTC. This translates into CASSLDRLEQYF.

There are a few counts of this clonotype. A much larger clone lies one base from this, so it may be a read error. The rearrangement joins TRBV29-1 to TRBJ2-5; possibly TRBD1 or TRBD2 for D (5 bases each). V shed 7 bases and J shed 11 bases, with 20 bases lying between them. Germline CDR1 reads SQVTM; CDR2 reads ANQGSEA. This CDR3 has 12 amino acids. CDR3 sequence (DNA): TGCAGCGGAACCGGGACGGCCCCTGAGCAGTACTTC. Residues: CSGTGTAPEQYF. The entire variable domain, with the rest obtained from reference TRBV29-1 and TRBJ2-5, is as follows: SAVISQKPSRDICQRGTSLTIQCQVDSQVTMMFWYRQQPGQSLTLIATANQGSEATYESGFVIDKFPISRPNLTFSTLTVSNMSPEDSSIYLCSGTGTAPEQYFGPGTRLLVL.

This clonotype was counted many times. This chain joins TRBV6-1 and TRBJ2-1; tentatively, D is TRBD1 (5 bases). Per the germline V gene, CDR1 is MNHNS and CDR2 is SASEGT. The CDR3 has 14 amino acids. V was trimmed by 1 base and J by 4 bases, leaving 8 bases between them. The CDR3 DNA follows: TGTGCCAGCAGTGAAGGACAGATTTACAATGAGCAGTTCTTC. Protein: CASSEGQIYNEQFF.

This chain links TRBV7-9 with TRBJ2-7, with TRBD1 as a possible D gene (6 bases). Trimming removed 0 bases at V and 0 bases at J, with 15 bases between. The CDR3 runs 17 residues. The V gene's germline CDR1 is SEHNR and CDR2 FQNEAQ (reference sequence). In DNA, the CDR3 is TGTGCCAGCAGCTTAGCGTATGGACAGTGGGGCTCCTACGAGCAGTACTTC. Amino acids: CASSLAYGQWGSYEQYF.